Shown below are 25 T cell receptor beta chains from a single sample sequenced in a study of cytomegalovirus exposure and HLA in healthy donors. It was with 60 Vbeta and 13 Jbeta primers that the PCR ran. Data came from immunoSEQ multiplex PCR; TCRdb stores just in-frame clones and leaves some out. The table records about 210,000 clones, 82% of them present only once. Sequenced input: PBMCs. Receptors originate from a man aged 40-55 years in good health and CMV-seropositive.

As for this clone: Other DNA sequences in this specimen translate into the identical CDR3. The chain recombines TRBV6-5 with TRBJ2-7; D is possibly TRBD1 (5 bases). The V gene's germline CDR1 is MNHEY and CDR2 SVGAGI. V was trimmed by 5 bases and J by 6 bases, leaving 14 bases between them. This CDR3 region has 13 residues. DNA of the CDR3: TGTGCCAGCAGTCGGACGCAGGGCCGCGAGCAGTACGTC. Translating gives CASSRTQGREQYV.

The gene calls are TRBV5-4 and TRBJ2-7, with D perhaps TRBD2 (5 bases). The V end lost 4 bases, the J end lost 3 bases, and 11 bases lay between the germline ends. Per the germline V gene, CDR1 is SGHNT and CDR2 is YYREEE (reference sequence). The CDR3 has 13 amino acids. DNA of the CDR3: TGTGCCAGCAGCCCAGAGCGGTACTACGAGCAGTACGTC. Residues: CASSPERYYEQYV.

This chain links TRBV5-4 with TRBJ1-1; 7 bases match TRBD1. The CDR3 spans 15 residues. Trimming cost V 2 bases and J 0 bases; bases outside gene matches: 4. CDR1 is SGHNT, CDR2 YYREEE, per germline (reference sequence). CDR3 amino acids: CASSFAGTVNTEAFF. CDR3 in DNA: TGTGCCAGCAGCTTTGCCGGGACAGTGAACACTGAAGCTTTCTTT.

V and J are TRBV9 and TRBJ2-1; D is unresolved. The CDR3 spans 11 residues. Trimming shortened V by 3 bases and J by 5 bases, and 3 bases separated the two germline ends. CDR1 is SGDLS, CDR2 YYNGEE, per germline. CDR3 sequence (DNA): TGTGCCAGCAGCGCTAACAATGAGCAGTTCTTC. Protein: CASSANNEQFF.

The V call is TRBV5-4, the J call TRBJ1-1, with a tentative D call TRBD1 (6 bases). Germline-derived CDR1 and CDR2 are SGHNT and YYREEE (reference sequence). V lost 0 bases to trimming and J lost 1 base, with 10 bases between them. The CDR3 loop spans 15 amino acids. CDR3 DNA: TGTGCCAGCAGCTTGGATGGGGGCCGGAACACTGAAGCTTTCTTT. Amino acids: CASSLDGGRNTEAFF.

The rearrangement joins TRBV6-5 to TRBJ1-2; 11 nucleotides match TRBD1. Germline V CDR1 and CDR2: MNHEY, SVGAGI. CDR3 size: 14 residues. The V and J ends lost 5 bases and 7 bases, in that order; junction bases with no gene match: 6. The CDR3 spells CASSEPGTGGGYTF. The DNA of the CDR3 is TGTGCCAGCAGTGAACCGGGGACAGGGGGTGGCTACACCTTC.

V and J are TRBV16 and TRBJ1-5; a weak D match, TRBD1 (6 bases). Trimming cost V 2 bases and J 2 bases, with 13 bases left between them. CDR1 KGHSY and CDR2 FQNENV come from the germline V gene. This CDR3 comprises 16 residues. CDR3 nucleotides: TGTGCCAGCAGCCAAAGGGAAGCAGGGGGCAATCAGCCCCAGCATTTT. Protein sequence: CASSQREAGGNQPQHF.

The chain carries TRBV27 and TRBJ2-7, with TRBD2 matching over 13 bases. The CDR3 runs 14 residues. After removal of 7 bases from V and 6 bases from J, the junction contained 6 bases not matched to a gene. Per the germline V gene, CDR1 is MNHEY and CDR2 is SMNVEV (reference sequence). The CDR3 sequence: CASMGRTSGSEQYF. The CDR3 bases are TGTGCCAGCATGGGGAGGACTAGCGGGAGCGAGCAGTACTTC.

The chain uses TRBV30 and TRBJ1-3; D is undetermined. There are 13 residues in the CDR3. V lost 2 bases to trimming and J lost 0 bases, with 5 bases between them. Germline CDR1 is GTSNPN and CDR2 is SVGIG (reference sequence). CDR3 protein: CAWSRGSGNTIYF. The DNA for the CDR3 is TGTGCCTGGAGTCGGGGCTCTGGAAACACCATATATTTT.

This clone was counted only a few times. The chain recombines TRBV19 with TRBJ2-3; no reliable D call. Trimming took off 4 bases at V and 5 bases at J, with 4 bases between the two ends. CDR1 and CDR2 (germline): LNHDA, SQIVND (reference sequence). This CDR3 spans 11 amino acids. The CDR3 sequence is CASSNGDTQYF. Written as DNA, the CDR3 is TGTGCCAGTAGTAACGGAGATACGCAGTATTTT.

The chain carries TRBV2 and TRBJ1-5; 10 nucleotides agree with TRBD1. The CDR3 has 15 residues. The V gene end was trimmed by 7 bases and the J gene end by 3 bases; junction bases not matched to a gene: 6. The germline gives CDR1 SNHLY, CDR2 FYNNEI. The CDR3 coding sequence is TGTGCCAGCAAGGGACAGGGGAATAACAATCAGCCCCAGCATTTT. Translating gives CASKGQGNNNQPQHF.

The table lists this clone with a few counts. The chain carries TRBV19 and TRBJ1-5, with 10 bases matching TRBD1. Germline V CDR1 and CDR2: LNHDA, SQIVND (reference sequence). The CDR3 consists of 16 residues. Trimming cost V 5 bases and J 3 bases; bases outside gene matches: 7. CDR3 DNA sequence: TGTGCCAGTAGTCCCCGGACAGGGGGTTTCAATCAGCCCCAGCATTTT. It codes for CASSPRTGGFNQPQHF.

This clone was seen once. The J gene is TRBJ2-7, the V gene TRBV28; tentative D call: TRBD1 (5 bases). Germline V lookup: CDR1 MDHEN, CDR2 SYDVKM. The CDR3 sequence is 14 residues long. The ends were cut back, 6 bases at V and 3 bases at J, with 15 bases in the middle. CDR3 DNA: TGTGCCAGCAGATTGCAGGGTTCCTACTACGAGCAGTACTTC. Translation: CASRLQGSYYEQYF.

This clone was observed once. The identical CDR3 is also encoded by other nucleotide sequences in the sample. The V and J genes are TRBV15 and TRBJ2-5; perhaps TRBD1 as D (6 bases). V lost 0 bases and J lost 5, with 7 bases in between. The CDR3 has 13 residues. Germline loops: CDR1 LNHNV, CDR2 YYDKDF (reference sequence). CDR3 in DNA: TGTGCCACCAGCAGAGATAGGGGGGAGACCCAGTACTTC. Its translation: CATSRDRGETQYF. The variable domain in full, completed from reference TRBV15 and TRBJ2-5, reads DAMVIQNPRYQVTQFGKPVTLSCSQTLNHNVMYWYQQKSSQAPKLLFHYYDKDFNNEADTPDNFQSRRPNTSFCFLDIRSPGLGDTAMYLCATSRDRGETQYFGPGTRLLVL.

The rearrangement joins TRBV15 to TRBJ2-5; possible D gene TRBD2, 6 bases. Germline V lookup: CDR1 LNHNV, CDR2 YYDKDF (reference sequence). Trimming shortened V by 0 bases and J by 5 bases, and 13 bases separated the two germline ends. This CDR3 has 15 residues. Here the CDR3 reads CATSRDGTRRETQYF. The CDR3 nucleotides are TGTGCCACCAGCAGAGATGGGACTCGGAGGGAGACCCAGTACTTC.

CDR3 DNA sequence: TGTGCCAGCAGTGGGGAGGGGACAGGGGTCCTTCTAGCCAAAAACATTCAGTACTTC. This translates into CASSGEGTGVLLAKNIQYF. The gene calls are TRBV6-1 and TRBJ2-4; TRBD1 matches 10 bases. The germline CDR1 and CDR2 sequences are MNHNS and SASEGT. The ends lost 4 bases at V and 0 bases at J; junction bases unmatched: 12. CDR3 size: 19 residues.

The chain joins TRBV27 to TRBJ2-5; possible D gene TRBD1, 6 bases. Deletions cut 4 bases from V and 3 bases from J, with 15 bases between. The V gene's germline CDR1 is MNHEY and CDR2 SMNVEV (reference sequence). The CDR3 is 15 residues long. CDR3 sequence (DNA): TGTGCCAGCAGTTCCTTGGGGGCATCGGAAGAGACCCAGTACTTC. It specifies CASSSLGASEETQYF.

The chain links TRBV19 to TRBJ1-2; 10 bases line up with TRBD1. V was clipped by 5 bases and J by 0 bases; unmatched bases: 3. Germline CDR1 is LNHDA and CDR2 is SQIVND (reference sequence). The CDR3 loop spans 15 amino acids. In nucleotides, the CDR3 is TGTGCCAGTAGTCCTGGGACAGGGGCTAACTATGGCTACACCTTC. Its protein product is CASSPGTGANYGYTF.

This clone has a single count. The rearrangement uses TRBV18 and TRBJ1-2; 7 nucleotides align to TRBD1. The trim removed 3 bases at V and 4 bases at J, leaving 5 bases unmatched. Germline CDR1 KGHSH, CDR2 LQKENI. The CDR3 contains 14 residues. The CDR3 reads CASSPGDSFYGYTF. CDR3 coding DNA: TGTGCCAGCTCACCGGGGGACAGCTTCTATGGCTACACCTTC.

This chain joins TRBV7-9 and TRBJ2-1, with 10 nucleotides matching TRBD2. The germline CDR1 and CDR2 sequences are SEHNR and FQNEAQ (reference sequence). Trimming at V came to 2 bases and at J to 0 bases, leaving 7 bases not matched to a gene. This CDR3 is built from 18 residues. Here the CDR3 reads CASSLSSGSASSYNEQFF. The CDR3 DNA follows: TGTGCCAGCAGCTTATCTAGCGGGAGTGCTAGCTCCTACAATGAGCAGTTCTTC.

V is TRBV6-5 and J is TRBJ1-1; weak D call: TRBD1 (5 bases). V was shortened by 2 bases and J by 6 bases, with 13 bases between the two germline ends. Looked up from germline, CDR1 is MNHEY and CDR2 is SVGAGI. The CDR3 is 14 amino acids. CDR3 amino acids: CASSYRPGPAEAFF. CDR3 nucleotide sequence: TGTGCCAGCAGTTACCGTCCAGGGCCGGCTGAAGCTTTCTTT.

The CDR3 DNA reads TGTGCCAGCAGGCTGGGGGGGGAGGGTAATCAGCCCCAGCATTTT. Its protein product is CASRLGGEGNQPQHF. V and J are TRBV6-6 and TRBJ1-5; a possible D gene is TRBD1 (5 bases). The CDR3 spans 15 residues. V gave up 6 bases and J gave up 4 bases, with 16 bases separating them. Germline-derived CDR1 and CDR2 are MNHNY and SVGAGI (reference sequence).

The chain has TRBV6-6 and TRBJ1-1; the D gene is possibly TRBD1 (5 bases). The germline CDR1 and CDR2 sequences are MNHNY and SVGAGI (reference sequence). V lost 5 bases and J 4 bases, leaving 11 bases between the germline ends. The CDR3 runs 13 residues. DNA for the CDR3: TGTGCCAGCAGTACCGACAGTGGCACTGAAGCTTTCTTT. It specifies CASSTDSGTEAFF.

The chain is built from TRBV7-3 and TRBJ2-1, with D possibly matching TRBD2 (5 bases). This CDR3 is built from 15 residues. Looked up from germline, CDR1 is SGHTA and CDR2 is FQGTGA. Trimming left V 2 bases short and J 0 bases short, with 8 bases between. The CDR3, as DNA: TGTGCCAGCAGCTTAGACTACAGCTCCTACAATGAGCAGTTCTTC. It codes for CASSLDYSSYNEQFF.

The chain has TRBV7-2 and TRBJ2-6; TRBD1 is a possible D gene (6 bases). Germline loops: CDR1 SGHTA, CDR2 FQGNSA. The CDR3 sequence is 17 residues long. V was pared by 6 bases and J by 0 bases, with 15 bases between. The CDR3 nucleotides are TGTGCCAGCAGACCAGGACAGTCCAGCTCTGGGGCCAACGTCCTGACTTTC. Protein sequence: CASRPGQSSSGANVLTF.